These T cell receptor beta chains were read from a single sample in a study of cytomegalovirus exposure and HLA in healthy donors. Clones were read by immunoSEQ multiplex PCR, and TCRdb kept only the in-frame ones, dropping some. The sample includes about 140,000 clones, 73% of them seen just once. The sample was PBMCs. Receptors originate from a human donor in good health. Both conserved end residues are part of each CDR3. A D gene is named only where the DNA matches it firmly.

>TRBV6-5|TRBD1|TRBJ1-2
CASKPTGFRGYTF
>TRBV9|NA|TRBJ1-1
CASSADNLGEAFF
>TRBV28|TRBD2|TRBJ2-5
CASSLWTVGRGETQYF
>TRBV7-7|NA|TRBJ2-7
CASSFRLDYEQYF
>TRBV10-3|NA|TRBJ1-2
CAISWTAEERYTF
>TRBV7-7|NA|TRBJ2-5
CASSSLRGETQYF
>TRBV7-8|NA|TRBJ2-7
CASSLGHLVEQYF
>TRBV19|TRBD1|TRBJ2-1
CASSSIVRTGGNEQFF
>TRBV6-1|NA|TRBJ2-7
CASSEVPGIYEQYF
>TRBV6-1|NA|TRBJ2-3
CASSTHPRADTQYF
>TRBV5-6|NA|TRBJ1-5
CASSLSAGQIIGSPQHF
>TRBV28|TRBD1|TRBJ1-2
CASSLRDRVRGYTF
>TRBV28|NA|TRBJ2-5
CASSPGETQYF
>TRBV9|NA|TRBJ2-3
CASSAVTDTQYF
>TRBV7-3|TRBD2|TRBJ2-7
CASSLLGEGGYEQYF
>TRBV9|NA|TRBJ1-2
CASSGVGGWYGYTF
>TRBV6-1|TRBD1|TRBJ2-5
CASSPGQNSETQYF
>TRBV6-5|TRBD1|TRBJ2-3
CASRQTGGSTDTQYF
>TRBV10-3|TRBD2|TRBJ2-7
CAISESKRGSQDEQYF
>TRBV5-6|NA|TRBJ2-7
CASSWGRYYEQYF
>TRBV7-6|NA|TRBJ2-2
CASSFEAGELFF
>TRBV7-3|TRBD2|TRBJ2-1
CASSPPGLAGEQFF
>TRBV27|TRBD2|TRBJ2-3
CASSRPGLEATQYF
>TRBV19|TRBD1|TRBJ2-2
CANGTGRTGELFF
>TRBV7-7|NA|TRBJ2-7
CASSFVQGRGTYEQYF
>TRBV7-8|NA|TRBJ2-5
CASSYTFQETQYF
>TRBV11-2|NA|TRBJ2-3
CASSLVGGGTDTQYF
>TRBV11-3|TRBD1|TRBJ1-3
CASGGQGVTRNTIYF
>TRBV18|NA|TRBJ1-1
CASSPGQFTEAFF
>TRBV6-4|TRBD2|TRBJ2-5
CASSDEGSGREYF
>TRBV7-9|NA|TRBJ2-3
CASSWGGPTDTQYF
>TRBV6-6|TRBD1|TRBJ2-2
CASIATGATGELFF
>TRBV7-9|NA|TRBJ1-1
CASSLAPAGVTEAFF
>TRBV2|TRBD2|TRBJ2-7
CASSEERTRAYEQYF
>TRBV2|TRBD1|TRBJ1-5
CASSFGQGGYQPQHF
>TRBV14|NA|TRBJ2-7
CASSQGARGYEQYF
>TRBV5-4|NA|TRBJ2-3
CASSFDGSRSDTQYF
>TRBV11-2|NA|TRBJ2-1
CASSLVGPRGEQFF
>TRBV28|TRBD1|NA
CASRQGPYEQYF
>TRBV7-9|NA|TRBJ1-2
CASSSGTLGYTF
>TRBV11-2|NA|TRBJ2-6
CASSLSGFGGFGANVLTF
>TRBV4-2|TRBD2|TRBJ2-7
CASSQASGGYEQYF
>TRBV7-3|TRBD2|TRBJ2-1
CASSLRSGGGGGEQFF
>TRBV5-1|TRBD1|TRBJ1-2
CASSSGQNYGYTF
>TRBV19|TRBD1|TRBJ2-2
CASSTSWDRTNTGELFF
>TRBV5-4|NA|TRBJ1-3
CASSLGGGNTIYF
>TRBV9|TRBD2|TRBJ2-5
CASSVDSSGTQYF
>TRBV29-1|TRBD2|TRBJ2-7
CSVEGLADSYEQYF
>TRBV5-4|TRBD1|TRBJ2-5
CASSTDREQETQYF
>TRBV5-1|NA|TRBJ1-1
CASSLLRGMNTEAFF
>TRBV28|NA|TRBJ2-2
CASSPAASGGELFF
>TRBV7-6|TRBD2|TRBJ2-3
CASSLWTSGADTQYF
>TRBV7-2|TRBD1|TRBJ1-1
CASSRQGFATEAFF
>TRBV11-2|NA|TRBJ2-7
CASSLGSASGNEQYF
>TRBV5-6|TRBD1|TRBJ2-4
CASSFNRGDKNIQYF
>TRBV5-1|NA|TRBJ1-1
CASSLVGGGTEAFF
>TRBV29-1|NA|TRBJ2-3
CSVGLADTQYF
>TRBV5-1|TRBD2|TRBJ2-7
CASSFFLSLAGVGRRLREQYF
>TRBV7-2|NA|TRBJ2-3
CASSLRLAASTDTQYF